The 20 T cell receptor beta chains below all came from one sample that was sequenced in a study of shared clonotypes between healthy human individuals. Sequenced by immunoSEQ multiplex PCR; TCRdb stores in-frame clones only, minus some. The sample comprises about 2.3 million clones, 85% to 95% of which are singletons, and approximately 0.4% rests with the top ten. The sequencing input was naive CD4+ T cells from PBMCs. The subset is: CD45RA+ positively selected. These TCRs come from a man aged 18 to 35 in good health. Some clones in this sample may be carry-over from other donors' samples.

The V gene is TRBV28, the J gene TRBJ2-7; D is unresolved. Germline CDR1 MDHEN, CDR2 SYDVKM. Trimming pared 0 bases from V and 0 bases from J, leaving 9 bases between. CDR3 size: 15 residues. The CDR3, as DNA: TGTGCCAGCAGTTTATGGGCTGAAAGCTCCTACGAGCAGTACTTC. Its translation is CASSLWAESSYEQYF.

This chain uses TRBV20-1 with TRBJ2-2; a possible D gene is TRBD1 (6 bases). Looked up from germline, CDR1 is DFQATT and CDR2 is SNEGSKA (reference sequence). The CDR3 is 11 amino acids. V gave up 7 bases and J gave up 6 bases, with 9 bases separating them. DNA of the CDR3: TGCAGTGTAGGGGGTCCCGGGGAGCTGTTTTTT. It encodes CSVGGPGELFF.

The V call is TRBV2, the J call TRBJ1-4; possibly TRBD1 for D (5 bases). Germline values: CDR1 SNHLY, CDR2 FYNNEI. V dropped 6 bases and J dropped 5 bases, with 13 bases sitting between them. This CDR3 is 14 amino acids long. This CDR3 is CASRTDSSNEKLFF. As DNA, the CDR3 is TGTGCCAGCAGGACTGACAGCTCCAATGAAAAACTGTTTTTT.

The genes are TRBV19 and TRBJ2-1; 7 bases align to TRBD2. Germline trimming cut 7 bases from V and 9 bases from J; bases unmatched to any gene: 3. The length of the CDR3 is 11 residues. Germline V gene sequence: CDR1 LNHDA, CDR2 SQIVND (reference sequence). Here the CDR3 DNA reads TGTGCCAGTACCATAGCGGGTGAGCAGTTCTTC. Protein product: CASTIAGEQFF.

This chain uses TRBV29-1 with TRBJ2-6, with 8 bases aligning to TRBD2. V gave up 5 bases and J gave up 4 bases; unmatched junction bases: 4. In germline, CDR1 is SQVTM, CDR2 ANQGSEA. This CDR3 has 14 amino acids. In DNA form, the CDR3 reads TGCAGCGTTACGGGGGGGCAAGGGGCCAACGTCCTGACTTTC. It yields the protein CSVTGGQGANVLTF.

Comments on this clone: Other nucleotide sequences in the sample specify the same CDR3. CDR3 nucleotide sequence: TGTGCCACCAGCAGGGGGCGAAATCAAGAGACCCAGTACTTC. This translates into CATSRGRNQETQYF. V gene TRBV15 combines with J gene TRBJ2-5, with a tentative D call TRBD1 (5 bases). Germline V gene data show CDR1 as LNHNV and CDR2 as YYDKDF (reference sequence). Trimming removed 3 bases from V and 2 bases from J, with 10 bases in between. The CDR3 covers 14 residues.

The chain combines TRBV19 with TRBJ2-7, with D hard to call. The CDR3 contains 15 residues. V lost 3 bases, J lost 0 bases, and 12 bases lay in between. The germline gives CDR1 LNHDA, CDR2 SQIVND (reference sequence). The CDR3 spells CASSIGPVPSYEQYF. For the CDR3, the DNA is TGTGCCAGTAGTATCGGTCCGGTCCCCTCCTACGAGCAGTACTTC.

The V and J genes are TRBV5-1 and TRBJ1-1; no clear D. The CDR3 is 12 amino acids. Trimming cost V 5 bases and J 2 bases, with 7 bases left between them. The V gene's germline CDR1 is SGHRS and CDR2 YFSETQ. This CDR3 reads CASSGQNTEAFF. The CDR3 DNA reads TGCGCCAGCAGTGGGCAAAACACTGAAGCTTTCTTT.

The V and J genes are TRBV5-4 and TRBJ1-4, with 7 bases lining up with TRBD1. Germline V gives CDR1 SGHNT, CDR2 YYREEE (reference sequence). This CDR3 is 14 amino acids long. The V segment lost 4 bases and the J segment 4 bases; nucleotides outside the gene matches: 4. The CDR3 region has the DNA TGTGCCAGCAGCCCGGGACAGCTTAATGAAAAACTGTTTTTT. Residues: CASSPGQLNEKLFF.

This clone occurred once. The rearrangement links TRBV7-9 to TRBJ2-2; D call uncertain. V lost 7 bases and J lost 0, with 15 bases in between. The germline V gene encodes CDR1 SEHNR and CDR2 FQNEAQ (reference sequence). The length of the CDR3 is 16 residues. The CDR3 sequence is CASISTRRTNTGELFF. In DNA form, the CDR3 reads TGTGCCAGCATTAGCACCCGGCGTACGAACACCGGGGAGCTGTTTTTT.

The chain recombines TRBV7-8 with TRBJ1-6, with TRBD1 matching over 9 bases. CDR1 and CDR2 from the germline V gene are SGHVS and FQNEAQ. The junction had 7 bases not matched to a gene; V was cut back by 6 bases and J by 7 bases. The CDR3 extends over 15 amino acids. The CDR3 region is CASSFWDRENSPLHF. CDR3 DNA sequence: TGTGCCAGCAGTTTCTGGGACAGGGAAAATTCACCCCTCCACTTT.

The chain couples TRBV28 to TRBJ1-3; D possibly corresponds to TRBD1 (5 bases). Trimming removed 6 bases from V and 0 bases from J, with 18 bases in between. The CDR3 has 17 residues. Germline V gives CDR1 MDHEN, CDR2 SYDVKM. CDR3 in amino acids: CASSRPHSTVSGNTIYF. The CDR3 nucleotides read TGTGCCAGCAGCCGTCCTCACTCGACAGTCTCTGGAAACACCATATATTTT.

This CDR3 reads CASSKDGFREQYF. The CDR3 nucleotides read TGTGCCAGCAGCAAGGACGGATTCCGCGAGCAGTACTTC. V and J are TRBV5-8 and TRBJ2-7; D remains unclear. Deletions cut 4 bases from V and 6 bases from J, with 14 bases between. CDR1 SGHTS and CDR2 YDEGEE come from the germline V gene. This CDR3 is built from 13 residues.

J is TRBJ2-7 and V is TRBV5-4; D is possibly TRBD1 (6 bases). Germline values: CDR1 SGHNT, CDR2 YYREEE (reference sequence). This CDR3 is built from 13 residues. With 5 bases removed from V and 6 bases from J, the gap between germline ends came to 15 bases. The CDR3 DNA follows: TGTGCCAGCAGTGCAACAGGGTTGCGCGAGCAGTACTTC. Translation gives CASSATGLREQYF.

The V and J genes are TRBV29-1 and TRBJ2-3; D not resolved. The CDR3 consists of 13 residues. The ends were cut back, 6 bases at V and 5 bases at J, with 15 bases in the middle. Germline-derived CDR1 and CDR2 are SQVTM and ANQGSEA. CDR3 sequence (DNA): TGCAGCGTGCAATGGGCCGGAAAAGATACGCAGTATTTT. Its translation is CSVQWAGKDTQYF.

This chain links TRBV29-1 with TRBJ2-2, with D uncertain. The germline CDR1 and CDR2 sequences are SQVTM and ANQGSEA. This CDR3 is 15 amino acids long. Trimming removed 4 bases from V and 0 bases from J, with 12 bases in between. The CDR3 sequence: CSVVDSGTNTGELFF. CDR3 DNA sequence: TGCAGCGTTGTAGACTCGGGTACGAACACCGGGGAGCTGTTTTTT.

The chain employs TRBV6-5 and TRBJ2-1, with TRBD1 matching over 7 bases. From germline, CDR1 is MNHEY and CDR2 SVGAGI. The V and J ends lost 5 bases and 2 bases, in that order; junction bases with no gene match: 6. The CDR3 spans 15 residues. DNA of the CDR3: TGTGCCAGCAGTCCGGACAGGCCCCCCTACAATGAGCAGTTCTTC. It codes for CASSPDRPPYNEQFF.

This clone has a single count. The rearrangement joins TRBV4-3 to TRBJ2-7; 9 nucleotides align to TRBD1. CDR3 size: 15 residues. V dropped 6 bases and J dropped 0; count of bases not matched to a gene: 6. Germline values: CDR1 LGHNA, CDR2 YSLEER. Here the CDR3 reads CASRRNRGPSYEQYF. The CDR3 region has the DNA TGCGCCAGCAGACGGAACAGGGGGCCCTCCTACGAGCAGTACTTC.

The chain uses TRBV16 and TRBJ2-7; possibly TRBD2 for D (5 bases). The CDR3 contains 16 residues. Germline V CDR1 and CDR2: KGHSY, FQNENV. V gave up 7 bases and J gave up 0 bases, with 19 bases separating them. CDR3 sequence (DNA): TGTGCCAGCACAACAATGGCGGGCGTTAGCTCCTACGAGCAGTACTTC. Translating gives CASTTMAGVSSYEQYF.

V usage is TRBV4-3 and J usage is TRBJ2-3; D is unresolved. Trimming cost V 1 base and J 4 bases, with 15 bases left between them. Germline assignment: CDR1 LGHNA and CDR2 YSLEER. The CDR3 is made up of 16 amino acids. The CDR3 DNA reads TGCGCCAGCAGCCAAGGGGGTAGGGATCCGGCAGATACGCAGTATTTT. This gives the protein CASSQGGRDPADTQYF.